This T cell receptor beta chain was captured in a study of T cells in Graves' hyperthyroidism and ophthalmopathy. Across the study: Any treatment followed the collection of peripheral blood at initial diagnosis.

V was cut by 5 bases and J by 5 bases, with 15 bases left in between. The germline V gene has CDR1 MNHNS and CDR2 SASEGT. The CDR3 covers 14 residues. It was 10 ml of fresh peripheral blood that supplied the PBMCs. Many counts were recorded for this clonotype. The CDR3 regions of TCR beta were amplified from RNA transcripts. RT-PCR in the first round (using the HTBI primer set) targeted the TCR CDR3. TCRdb reanalysed the multiplex PCR reads using MiXCR and keeps one entry per CDR3 protein. The sample contains about 360,000 distinct CDR3 sequences, about 13% of which appear only once. The J gene is TRBJ1-2, the V gene TRBV6-1; the D is unclear. The sequenced material came from blood. This clonotype originated in a woman between 18 and 29 years old with Graves' hyperthyroidism. The CDR3 DNA reads TGTGCCAGCAGTTTCAGGAACCTGGGATATGGCTACACCTTC. Amino acid sequence: CASSFRNLGYGYTF.